The T cell receptor (beta chain) described here comes from a study of shared clonotypes between healthy human individuals. Study as a whole: Per-donor plates numbered three CD4 naive, three CD4 memory, two CD8 naive and one CD8 memory.

TCRdb's table, derived via immunoSEQ multiplex PCR, lists solely in-frame clones and lacks some. The sample lists about 2.3 million clones; 92% were seen once. Every donor, a Caucasian adult, lived in Nashville, Tennessee. Into CD45RA+ naive and CD45RA-negative memory subsets, the CD4+ cells were split. Overall study results and limits: Naive CD4 clonotypes were shared across a handful of donors at about 5%.

Germline values: CDR1 DFQATT, CDR2 SNEGSKA (reference sequence). The CDR3 loop spans 11 amino acids. V gave up 3 bases and J gave up 4 bases, with 6 bases separating them. This clone was picked up a small number of times. Its antigen is not identified. The clonotype comes from a man younger than 35 in good health. Some clones in this sample may be carry-over from other donors' samples. The sample comprised naive CD4+ T cells from PBMCs. Stated subset: CD45RA+ positively selected. This chain uses TRBV20-1 with TRBJ1-1; D remains ambiguous. The CDR3 DNA sequence: TGCAGTGCTAGTCGGCGCACTGAAGCTTTCTTT. Translated, it gives CSASRRTEAFF.